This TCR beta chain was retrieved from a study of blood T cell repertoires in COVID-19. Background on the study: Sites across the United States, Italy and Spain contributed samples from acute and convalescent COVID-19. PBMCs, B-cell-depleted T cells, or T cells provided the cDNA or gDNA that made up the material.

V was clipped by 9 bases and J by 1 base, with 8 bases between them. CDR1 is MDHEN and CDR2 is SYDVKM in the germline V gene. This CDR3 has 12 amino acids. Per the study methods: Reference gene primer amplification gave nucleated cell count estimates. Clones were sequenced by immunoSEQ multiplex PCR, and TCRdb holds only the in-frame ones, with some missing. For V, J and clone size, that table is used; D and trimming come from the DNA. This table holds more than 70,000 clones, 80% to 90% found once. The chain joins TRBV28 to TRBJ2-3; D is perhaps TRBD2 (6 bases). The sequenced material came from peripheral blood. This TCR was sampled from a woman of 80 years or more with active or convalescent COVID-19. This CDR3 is CASRGGTDTQYF. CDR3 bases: TGTGCCAGTCGCGGGGGCACAGATACGCAGTATTTT.